Shown below are 14 T cell receptor beta chains from a single sample sequenced in a study of T-cell memory formation after mild COVID-19. MiXCR, run by TCRdb on the 5' RACE reads, gives a single entry per CDR3 protein. The data contain under 250,000 distinct CDR3 sequences, 7.5% to 10% of them singletons. Sequencing used PBMCs or a T cell subset sorted from them (not recorded which). Every receptor here comes from a man aged 18 to 35 who had mild COVID-19 (a few samples of this study predate the infection). Cell type and time point are not known.

This clonotype was counted between two and nine times. V is TRBV6-2 or TRBV6-3 and J is TRBJ1-2; perhaps TRBD1 as D (5 bases). The CDR3 has 14 amino acids. The V end was cut by 0 bases, the J end by 4 bases, with 9 bases between. The germline V gene encodes CDR1 MNHEY and CDR2 SVGEGT. CDR3 bases: TGTGCCAGCAGTTACTCGGGACGGACCTATGGCTACACCTTC. This gives the protein CASSYSGRTYGYTF.

This clonotype has only a few counts. The chain is built from TRBV5-1 and TRBJ1-2, with D hard to call. The CDR3 totals 14 residues. Per the germline V gene, CDR1 is SGHRS and CDR2 is YFSETQ. The V and J ends lost 3 bases and 2 bases respectively, with 11 bases between them. CDR3 loop: CASSSTTGNYGYTF. The DNA for the CDR3 is TGCGCCAGCAGCTCTACTACCGGGAACTATGGCTACACCTTC.

This clonotype was seen repeatedly, ten times or more. The rearrangement joins TRBV12-3 or TRBV12-4 to TRBJ2-5, with D unclear. There are 12 residues in the CDR3. Trimming took 8 bases from V and 5 from J, leaving 12 bases between them. The CDR3 nucleotides read TGTGCCAGCGGCGGTCATTTCGAGACCCAGTACTTC. The encoded protein is CASGGHFETQYF.

This clonotype was detected many times. The rearrangement links TRBV7-2 to TRBJ2-2; 7 nucleotides match TRBD1. J was trimmed by 1 base and V by 6 bases; bases with no gene match: 8. The germline CDR1 and CDR2 sequences are SGHTA and FQGNSA. This CDR3 is built from 16 residues. The CDR3 is CASSRARQGNTGELFF. CDR3 coding DNA: TGTGCCAGCAGTAGAGCCCGACAGGGGAACACCGGGGAGCTGTTTTTT.

There are a few counts of this clonotype. The chain joins TRBV2 to TRBJ2-3; D remains ambiguous. Germline loops: CDR1 SNHLY, CDR2 FYNNEI. Trimming pared 5 bases from V and 5 bases from J, leaving 20 bases between. CDR3 size: 16 residues. DNA of the CDR3: TGTGCCAGCAGTTTTCCCCGGGCGGCGGTAGGAGATACGCAGTATTTT. Translating gives CASSFPRAAVGDTQYF.

J is TRBJ1-5 and V is TRBV7-3; D is undetermined. The CDR3 is made up of 14 amino acids. Trimming shortened V by 8 bases and J by 0 bases, and 11 bases separated the two germline ends. Germline CDR1 and CDR2: SGHTA and FQGTGA. CDR3 bases: TGTGCCAGCTCCTACGCCTATAGCAATCAGCCCCAGCATTTT. Protein product: CASSYAYSNQPQHF. Supplemented by reference TRBV7-3 and TRBJ1-5, the full variable domain reads GAGVSQTPSNKVTEKGKYVELRCDPISGHTALYWYRQSLGQGPEFLIYFQGTGAADDSGLPNDRFFAVRPEGSVSTLKIQRTERGDSAVYLCASSYAYSNQPQHFGDGTRLSIL.

This clonotype has more than one count but fewer than ten. The chain carries TRBV20-1 and TRBJ2-5; TRBD2 aligns across 7 bases. CDR1 and CDR2 (germline): DFQATT, SNEGSKA (reference sequence). Trimming took 5 bases from V and 5 from J; bases not matched to a gene: 8. The CDR3 covers 13 residues. The chain's CDR3 is CSARDGRGETQYF. For the CDR3, the DNA is TGCAGTGCTCGGGACGGGCGGGGGGAGACCCAGTACTTC.

The rearrangement joins TRBV6-6 to TRBJ1-6; 11 nucleotides line up with TRBD1. CDR1 is MNHNY and CDR2 is SVGAGI in the germline V gene (reference sequence). Trimming took 5 bases from V and 7 from J; bases not matched to a gene: 7. This CDR3 spans 16 amino acids. The DNA of the CDR3 is TGTGCCAGCAGTCCCCTGGACAGGGGGCGGAATTCACCCCTCCACTTT. This sequence encodes CASSPLDRGRNSPLHF.

This chain connects TRBV20-1 to TRBJ2-1; a possible D gene is TRBD2 (5 bases). Germline V gives CDR1 DFQATT, CDR2 SNEGSKA (reference sequence). The V end lost 6 bases, the J end lost 13 bases, and 19 bases lay between the germline ends. CDR3 length: 12 amino acids. The CDR3 nucleotides are TGCAGTGCCCTCGAGGGATGGCGGTACCAGTTCTTC. Its protein is CSALEGWRYQFF.

This clonotype was counted at least ten times. The chain combines TRBV27 with TRBJ2-2; 8 bases are shared with TRBD2. Germline assignment: CDR1 MNHEY and CDR2 SMNVEV (reference sequence). The CDR3 loop spans 16 amino acids. Trimming removed 0 bases from V and 2 bases from J; junction bases left unmatched: 2. The CDR3 bases are TGTGCCAGCAGTTTATCACTAGCGGACAACACCGGGGAGCTGTTTTTT. This encodes CASSLSLADNTGELFF.

CDR3 sequence reads: CSATGQGAQPQHF. CDR3 sequence (DNA): TGCAGTGCAACCGGACAGGGCGCCCAGCCCCAGCATTTT. The V call is TRBV20-1, the J call TRBJ1-5; TRBD1 aligns across 8 bases. The CDR3 length is 13 residues. Per germline, CDR1 DFQATT and CDR2 SNEGSKA (reference sequence). V was clipped by 6 bases and J by 7 bases; unmatched bases: 8.

The gene calls are TRBV5-1 and TRBJ2-3; D is unresolved. Germline assignment: CDR1 SGHRS and CDR2 YFSETQ. CDR3 length equals 15 residues. V lost 0 bases and J 0 bases, leaving 8 bases between the germline ends. The CDR3 region has the DNA TGCGCCAGCAGCTTGGAAGGGTTCAGCACAGATACGCAGTATTTT. Its translation: CASSLEGFSTDTQYF.

This clonotype was detected a few times. DNA of the CDR3: TGTGCCAGCAGTCCTAGCGGGGCGCCCTACAATGAGCAGTTCTTC. This sequence encodes CASSPSGAPYNEQFF. The J gene is TRBJ2-1, the V gene TRBV6-5; 9 positions match TRBD2. Germline lookup yields CDR1 MNHEY and CDR2 SVGAGI. The CDR3 has 15 amino acids. The trim removed 5 bases at V and 2 bases at J, leaving 4 bases unmatched.

The chain couples TRBV3-1 to TRBJ2-7; TRBD1 is a possible D gene (5 bases). The CDR3 extends over 15 amino acids. Trimming shortened V by 4 bases and J by 1 base, and 14 bases separated the two germline ends. CDR1 and CDR2 (germline): LGHDT, YNNKEL (reference sequence). This CDR3 reads CASSPGFGPSYEQYF. The CDR3 DNA follows: TGTGCCAGCAGCCCAGGGTTTGGTCCGTCCTACGAGCAGTACTTC.